The 5 T cell receptor beta chains below were found in one sample sequenced in a study of blood T cell repertoires in COVID-19. Clones were sequenced by immunoSEQ multiplex PCR, and TCRdb holds only the in-frame ones, with some missing. The data hold roughly 68,000 clones, with 88% observed a single time. The sequenced material came from peripheral blood. The receptors here all came from a woman in her 70s with acute or convalescent COVID-19.

The CDR3 loop reads CASSLWGGPNEKLFF. CDR3 sequence (DNA): TGTGCCAGCAGTTTATGGGGAGGTCCTAATGAAAAACTGTTTTTT. This chain joins TRBV28 and TRBJ1-4, with unresolved D. The CDR3 has 15 amino acids. Germline assignment: CDR1 MDHEN and CDR2 SYDVKM. V dropped 0 bases and J dropped 3 bases, with 8 bases sitting between them.

The V and J genes are TRBV24-1 and TRBJ1-5; tentatively, D is TRBD1 (5 bases). This CDR3 is built from 14 residues. With 5 bases removed from V and 7 bases from J, the gap between germline ends came to 14 bases. CDR1 is KGHDR and CDR2 is SFDVKD in the germline V gene. This CDR3 is CATSVPGSGQPQHF. The CDR3 bases are TGTGCCACCAGTGTACCAGGGTCAGGCCAGCCCCAGCATTTT.

The V call is TRBV4-2, the J call TRBJ2-3; TRBD2 matches at 10 bases. Unmatched junction bases numbered 3, after V lost 1 base and J lost 5 bases. The CDR3 extends over 15 amino acids. The germline gives CDR1 LGHNA, CDR2 YNFKEQ. CDR3 in DNA: TGTGCCAGCAGCCAAGGGGCTAGCGGGAGAGATACGCAGTATTTT. The encoded protein is CASSQGASGRDTQYF.

This sequence joins TRBV12-3 or TRBV12-4 and TRBJ2-2; the D is unclear. With 8 bases removed from V and 1 base from J, the gap between germline ends came to 8 bases. There are 13 residues in the CDR3. The CDR3 nucleotides read TGTGCCAGCCGAACAGTGAACACCGGGGAGCTGTTTTTT. Translation: CASRTVNTGELFF.

This chain connects TRBV3-1 (or the pseudogene TRBV3-2) to TRBJ1-2; possible D gene TRBD1, 5 bases. Germline V gives CDR1 LGHDT, CDR2 YNNKEL (reference sequence). The CDR3 sequence is 13 residues long. The V and J ends lost 1 base and 4 bases respectively, with 7 bases between them. The CDR3 DNA reads TGTGCCAGCAGCCAAGGGGGCGTCTATGGCTACACCTTC. It specifies CASSQGGVYGYTF.